Many counts were recorded for the clone carrying this T cell receptor beta chain. Both TCRalpha and TCRbeta chains were reverse transcribed with V-gene-specific primers. Both a constant-region primer and a V-primer adapter served to amplify TCRs across roughly 22 PCR cycles. TCRdb used MiXCR to reprocess the reads, holding one entry per CDR3 protein. The data show 75,000 to 95,000 distinct CDR3 sequences, 18% seen once. Per the germline V gene, CDR1 is ENHRY and CDR2 is SYGVKD. Deletions cut 4 bases from V and 1 base from J, with 7 bases between. The CDR3 length is 13 residues. This entry is derived from a study of low-dose radiotherapy and immunotherapy resistance in tumors. As for the study in general: Cohort 1 patients were irradiated with 0.5 Gy fractions every 2 weeks to 6.5 Gy total.

Time point: before trial treatment. The sample in question was PBMCs, obtained before treatment. V usage is TRBV10-3 and J usage is TRBJ1-1, with D tentatively TRBD1 (5 bases). This clonotype originated in a male donor with prostate cancer. This CDR3 is CAISGDGNTEAFF. The CDR3 bases are TGTGCCATCAGTGGGGACGGGAACACTGAAGCTTTCTTT.